The clone carrying this T cell receptor beta chain has ten or more counts. The data stem from a study of blood T cells in healthy people across ages. Turning to the study itself: Template switching captured about one barcoded beta molecule per two T cells.

V lost 2 bases, J lost 1 base, and 7 bases stayed unmatched. The CDR3 runs to 17 residues. Looked up from germline, CDR1 is SGHTA and CDR2 is FQGNSA. Primed by a sample-barcoded 5' primer and a J-beta primer mix, a second PCR proceeded for 7 to 11 cycles. A tag from a template-switch adaptor with 12 random nucleotides marked each cDNA molecule. The yield of each sample was at least 2.5 million CDR3-containing paired-end reads. TCRdb re-analysed the 5' RACE reads in MiXCR, keeping a single row per CDR3 protein. The sample records some 930,000 distinct CDR3 sequences, about 27% being singletons. These data also featured in a second study, about T cells of mothers and their children. That paper adds: Material was donated by three healthy Caucasian mothers and their six children.

The sequencing input was blood. This chain links TRBV7-2 with TRBJ2-1; TRBD2 matches at 8 bases. The sequence was obtained from a woman between 40 and 55 years old in good health. DNA of the CDR3: TGTGCCAGCAGCTTAAGGGGGGCGGGGGGTTCCTACAATGAGCAGTTCTTC. Protein sequence: CASSLRGAGGSYNEQFF.